This TCR beta chain was sequenced during a study of breast tumors, draining lymph nodes, adjacent tissues. Overall study findings and caveats: Data only fit, rather than demonstrated, lymph node origin of most tumor T cells. Tumor TCR diversity was below lymph nodes but above nontumor tissue. Data fit most tumor T cells coming from lymph node, expanding in tumor.

TCRdb re-derived calls from the multiplex PCR reads in MiXCR, one entry per CDR3 protein. The data hold 250,000 or so distinct CDR3 sequences, with 30% observed a single time. This clonotype was seen ten or more times. What it recognizes is unknown. Breast cancer patients provided tissue from their axillary draining lymph nodes. The CDR3 is made up of 17 amino acids. Germline CDR1 LNHDA, CDR2 SQIVND (reference sequence). V was shortened by 0 bases and J by 3 bases, with 15 bases between the two germline ends. The material sequenced was axillary lymph node tissue. The chain employs TRBV19 and TRBJ1-5, with D uncertain. The TCR was taken from a female donor with breast cancer. Some clones in this sample may be carry-over from other donors' samples. Here the CDR3 DNA reads TGTGCCAGTAGTATAGAGTTGGGGAGACGGCTCAATCAGCCCCAGCATTTT. This gives the protein CASSIELGRRLNQPQHF.